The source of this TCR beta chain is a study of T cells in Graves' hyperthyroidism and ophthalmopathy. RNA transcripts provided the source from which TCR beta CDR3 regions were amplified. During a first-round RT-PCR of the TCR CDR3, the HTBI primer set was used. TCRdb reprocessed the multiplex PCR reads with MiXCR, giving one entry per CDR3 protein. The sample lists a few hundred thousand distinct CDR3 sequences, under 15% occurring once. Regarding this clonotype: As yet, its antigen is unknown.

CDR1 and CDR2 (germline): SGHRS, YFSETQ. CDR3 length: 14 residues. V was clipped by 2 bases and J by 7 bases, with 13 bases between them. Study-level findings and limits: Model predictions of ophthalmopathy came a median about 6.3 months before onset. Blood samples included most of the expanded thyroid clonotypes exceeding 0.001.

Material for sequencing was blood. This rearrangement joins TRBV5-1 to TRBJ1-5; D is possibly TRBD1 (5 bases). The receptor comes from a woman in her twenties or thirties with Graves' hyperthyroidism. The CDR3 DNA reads TGCGCCAGCAGCTTAGTCGGGGGTGTACAGCCCCAGCATTTT. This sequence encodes CASSLVGGVQPQHF.